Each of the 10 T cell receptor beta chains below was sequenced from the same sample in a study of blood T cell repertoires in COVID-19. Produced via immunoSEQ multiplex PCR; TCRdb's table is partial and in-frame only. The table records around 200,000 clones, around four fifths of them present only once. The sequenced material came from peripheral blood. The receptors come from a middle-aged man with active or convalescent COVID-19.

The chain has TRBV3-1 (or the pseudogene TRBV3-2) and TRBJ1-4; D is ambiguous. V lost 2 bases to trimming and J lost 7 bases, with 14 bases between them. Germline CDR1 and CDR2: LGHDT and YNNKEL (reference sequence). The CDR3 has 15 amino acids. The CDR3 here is CASSQPGALGEKLFF. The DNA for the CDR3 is TGTGCCAGCAGCCAACCGGGAGCCTTGGGTGAAAAACTGTTTTTT.

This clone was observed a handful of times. The CDR3 loop reads CASRIQVNEKLFF. CDR3 coding DNA: TGTGCCAGCAGGATACAGGTTAATGAAAAACTGTTTTTT. The V call is TRBV2, the J call TRBJ1-4, with a weak D call TRBD1 (5 bases). CDR3 length: 13 residues. Germline V lookup: CDR1 SNHLY, CDR2 FYNNEI. The V end lost 6 bases, the J end lost 4 bases, and 9 bases lay between the germline ends.

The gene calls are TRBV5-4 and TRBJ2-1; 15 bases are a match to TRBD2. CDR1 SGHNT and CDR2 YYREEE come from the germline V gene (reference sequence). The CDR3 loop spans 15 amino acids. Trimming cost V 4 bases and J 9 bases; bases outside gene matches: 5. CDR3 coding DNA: TGTGCCAGCAGCAGGACTAGCGGGGGGGCCGGTGAGCAGTTCTTC. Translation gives CASSRTSGGAGEQFF.

CDR3 amino acids: CASSQDPGQGGGNTIYF. The CDR3 nucleotides are TGTGCCAGCAGCCAAGATCCCGGACAGGGTGGAGGAAACACCATATATTTT. This chain connects TRBV4-2 to TRBJ1-3, with 8 bases aligning to TRBD1. Germline values: CDR1 LGHNA, CDR2 YNFKEQ. J was trimmed by 4 bases and V by 0 bases; bases with no gene match: 8. The CDR3 covers 17 residues.

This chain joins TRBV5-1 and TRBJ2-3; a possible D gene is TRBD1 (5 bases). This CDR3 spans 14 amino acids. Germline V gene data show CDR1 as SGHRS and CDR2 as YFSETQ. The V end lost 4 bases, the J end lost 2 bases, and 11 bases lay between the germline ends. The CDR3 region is CASSGAADTDTQYF. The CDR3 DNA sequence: TGCGCCAGCAGCGGGGCAGCAGACACAGATACGCAGTATTTT. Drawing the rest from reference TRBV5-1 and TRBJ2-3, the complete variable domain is KAGVTQTPRYLIKTRGQQVTLSCSPISGHRSVSWYQQTPGQGLQFLFEYFSETQRNKGNFPGRFSGRQFSNSRSEMNVSTLELGDSALYLCASSGAADTDTQYFGPGTRLTVL.

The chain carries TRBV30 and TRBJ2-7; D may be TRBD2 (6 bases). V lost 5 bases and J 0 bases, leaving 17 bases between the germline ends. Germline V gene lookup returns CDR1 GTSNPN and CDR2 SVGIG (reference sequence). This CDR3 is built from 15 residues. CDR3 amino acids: CAWRIWGEISYEQYF. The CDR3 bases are TGTGCCTGGCGTATATGGGGGGAGATCTCCTACGAGCAGTACTTC.

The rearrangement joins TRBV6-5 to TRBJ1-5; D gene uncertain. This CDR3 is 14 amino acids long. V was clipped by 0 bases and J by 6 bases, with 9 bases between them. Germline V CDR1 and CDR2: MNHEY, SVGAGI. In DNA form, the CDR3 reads TGTGCCAGCAGTTACTCGGAGGCGTTTCAGCCCCAGCATTTT. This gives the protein CASSYSEAFQPQHF.

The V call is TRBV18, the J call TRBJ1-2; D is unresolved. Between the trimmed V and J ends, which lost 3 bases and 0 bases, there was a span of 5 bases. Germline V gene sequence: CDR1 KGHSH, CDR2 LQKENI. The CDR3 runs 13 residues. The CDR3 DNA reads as TGTGCCAGCTCACCCGCAGCTAACTATGGCTACACCTTC. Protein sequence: CASSPAANYGYTF.

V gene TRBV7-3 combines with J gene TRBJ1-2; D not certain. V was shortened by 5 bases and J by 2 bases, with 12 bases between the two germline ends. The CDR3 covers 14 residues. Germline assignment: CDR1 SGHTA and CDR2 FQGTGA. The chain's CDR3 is CASSLGVENYGYTF. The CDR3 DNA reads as TGTGCCAGCAGCCTCGGCGTGGAGAACTATGGCTACACCTTC.

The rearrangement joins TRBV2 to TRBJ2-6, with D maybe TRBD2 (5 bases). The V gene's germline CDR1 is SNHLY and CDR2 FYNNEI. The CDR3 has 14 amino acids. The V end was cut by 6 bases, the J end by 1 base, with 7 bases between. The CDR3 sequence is CASSGESGANVLTF. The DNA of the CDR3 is TGTGCCAGCAGCGGGGAGTCTGGGGCCAACGTCCTGACTTTC.